This is a list of T cell receptor beta chains from one sample in a study of T-cell reconstitution after alpha-beta-depleted transplantation in children. TCRdb used MiXCR to reprocess the PCR reads, holding one entry per CDR3 protein. The data contain a few hundred thousand distinct CDR3 sequences, 27% of them seen just once; the ten biggest clones take up 36%. Specimen: PBMCs, collected before TCRalphabeta/CD19-depleted stem cell transplant. These receptors all come from a boy under two years old with Wiskott-Aldrich syndrome, due to receive a stem cell transplant. The CDR3 runs from the conserved cysteine through the conserved F or W. Each record gives: D gene, clone size, J gene, V gene, CDR3 protein, CDR3 DNA. D genes are given only for firm matches. A row's size may be missing; if present it is once, few, many or a size class.

TRBD2 . TRBJ2-5 TRBV20-1 CSAIAPGLAGVRVGAQYF TGCAGTGCAATTGCCCCGGGCCTAGCGGGAGTCCGGGTCGGGGCCCAGTACTTC
. . TRBJ1-1 TRBV7-9 CASSLGRGQNTEAFF TGTGCCAGCAGCTTAGGGCGGGGACAGAACACTGAAGCTTTCTTT
. . TRBJ1-5 TRBV15 CATSRTGLNNQPQHF TGTGCCACCAGCAGAACAGGGTTGAACAATCAGCCCCAGCATTTT
TRBD1 few TRBJ1-2 TRBV28 CASSWGGGSFYGYTF TGTGCCAGCAGTTGGGGAGGGGGCTCGTTCTATGGCTACACCTTC
. few TRBJ2-5 TRBV24-1 CATSDPTMSGGETQYF TGTGCCACCAGTGATCCGACCATGAGCGGAGGGGAGACCCAGTACTTC
TRBD2 . TRBJ2-1 TRBV11-2 CASSPRLADYNEQFF TGTGCCAGCAGCCCTCGACTAGCGGATTACAATGAGCAGTTCTTC
TRBD1 . TRBJ2-6 TRBV3-1 CASSRLGTGGSGANVLTF TGTGCCAGCAGCCGCCTCGGGACAGGGGGCTCTGGGGCCAACGTCCTGACTTTC
. few TRBJ2-2 TRBV5-1 CASSLVTANTGELFF TGCGCCAGCAGCTTGGTGACAGCCAACACCGGGGAGCTGTTTTTT
. . TRBJ2-1 TRBV3-1 CASSHLPGINEQFF TGTGCCAGCAGCCACTTACCTGGGATCAATGAGCAGTTCTTC
TRBD1 . TRBJ1-2 TRBV6-2/TRBV6-3 CASSYSIGRGQGGSTYGYTF TGTGCCAGCAGTTACTCGATAGGCCGAGGACAGGGCGGTTCTACCTATGGCTACACCTTC
. . TRBJ1-4 TRBV25-1 CASGDWIVGRGEKLFF TGTGCCAGCGGGGATTGGATTGTGGGTAGAGGTGAAAAACTGTTTTTT
TRBD2 few TRBJ2-5 TRBV4-1 CASSQGTSGKYQETQYF TGCGCCAGCAGCCAAGGGACTAGCGGGAAGTACCAAGAGACCCAGTACTTC
. . TRBJ2-1 TRBV5-1 CASSPLSVAYNEQFF TGCGCCAGCAGTCCGCTGTCGGTGGCTTACAATGAGCAGTTCTTC
. few TRBJ2-1 TRBV7-2 CASSPNKWEQFF TGTGCCAGCAGCCCGAATAAGTGGGAGCAGTTCTTC
TRBD2 once TRBJ2-3 TRBV5-1 CTSRRLAGVGADTQYF TGCACCAGCAGGAGACTAGCGGGAGTTGGGGCAGATACGCAGTATTTT
TRBD1 once TRBJ2-2 TRBV20-1 CSAADPTGGRGTGELFF TGCAGTGCTGCAGATCCCACAGGGGGAAGGGGCACCGGGGAGCTGTTTTTT